This entry concerns a single T cell receptor beta chain. Its matching antigen is unknown. This specimen belongs to a study of cytomegalovirus exposure and HLA in healthy donors. Regarding the study as a whole: Later analysis identified 16,000 or so TCR beta sequences associated with HLA alleles, using a false discovery rate threshold of 0.05.

Primers for the PCR totalled 60 Vbeta and 13 Jbeta. The table came from immunoSEQ multiplex PCR; TCRdb's copy has only in-frame clones and leaves some out. The sample shows approximately 170,000 clones, around 67% of them seen only once. CDR3 size: 15 residues. Germline V gene data show CDR1 as MGHRA and CDR2 as YSYEKL. Trimming removed 3 bases from V and 1 base from J; junction bases left unmatched: 4. V usage is TRBV4-1 and J usage is TRBJ2-3; 7 bases map to TRBD1. Sample: PBMCs. The sequence derives from a woman younger than 45 in good health and CMV-seropositive. The CDR3 sequence: CASSHPGQGTDTQYF. The CDR3 bases are TGCGCCAGCAGCCATCCTGGACAGGGCACAGATACGCAGTATTTT.